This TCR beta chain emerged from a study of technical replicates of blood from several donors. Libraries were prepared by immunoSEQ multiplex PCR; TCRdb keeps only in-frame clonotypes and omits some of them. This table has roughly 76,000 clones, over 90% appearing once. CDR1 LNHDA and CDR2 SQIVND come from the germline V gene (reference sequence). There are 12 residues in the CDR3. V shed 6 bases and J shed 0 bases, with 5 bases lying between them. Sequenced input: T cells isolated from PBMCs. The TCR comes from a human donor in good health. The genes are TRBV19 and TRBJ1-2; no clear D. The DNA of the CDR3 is TGTGCCAGTAGCGGTCCTAACTATGGCTACACCTTC. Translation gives CASSGPNYGYTF.